Shown below are 31 T cell receptor beta chains from a single sample sequenced in a study of patients and donors after allogeneic stem cell transplantation. A single record per CDR3 protein comes from TCRdb applying MiXCR to the RT-PCR reads. The table records about 960,000 distinct CDR3 sequences, roughly 18% of them present only once. Sequenced material: blood, either unsorted or a sorted T cell fraction (not recorded which). Every receptor here comes from a human donor who was either an allogeneic HSCT recipient or a stem cell or donor lymphocyte infusion donor (not recorded which). It is not recorded whose cells these are; they may come from a transplant donor.

This clonotype was counted a few times. The chain combines TRBV29-1 with TRBJ2-7; possibly TRBD1 for D (6 bases). V lost 7 bases and J 4 bases, leaving 14 bases between the germline ends. Per the germline V gene, CDR1 is SQVTM and CDR2 is ANQGSEA. This CDR3 spans 12 amino acids. The CDR3 sequence: CSASDRAYEQYF. CDR3 nucleotides: TGCAGCGCCTCGGACAGAGCTTACGAGCAGTACTTC.

The CDR3 coding sequence is TGTGCCAGCAGCTTAGATCTGGTGGGGGGGCCCCCGAGGAGCACAGATACGCAGTATTTT. It is translated as CASSLDLVGGPPRSTDTQYF. The rearrangement uses TRBV11-2 and TRBJ2-3; TRBD2 is a possible D gene (7 bases). Germline loops: CDR1 SGHAT, CDR2 FQNNGV. V lost 0 bases and J lost 0, with 22 bases in between. The CDR3 is made up of 20 amino acids. Variable domain in full (rest from reference TRBV11-2 and TRBJ2-3): EAGVAQSPRYKIIEKRQSVAFWCNPISGHATLYWYQQILGQGPKLLIQFQNNGVVDDSQLPKDRFSAERLKGVDSTLKIQPAKLEDSAVYLCASSLDLVGGPPRSTDTQYFGPGTRLTVL.

Many counts were recorded for this clonotype. This rearrangement joins TRBV2 to TRBJ1-5; 7 bases match TRBD1. V gave up 7 bases and J gave up 4 bases; unmatched junction bases: 7. Germline V gene lookup returns CDR1 SNHLY and CDR2 FYNNEI. The CDR3 runs 14 residues. CDR3 amino acids: CASTLDRWNQPQHF. The CDR3 coding sequence is TGTGCCAGCACCCTGGACAGGTGGAATCAGCCCCAGCATTTT.

This clonotype was seen only a few times. J is TRBJ1-2 and V is TRBV20-1, with 9 bases identical to TRBD1. Per the germline V gene, CDR1 is DFQATT and CDR2 is SNEGSKA (reference sequence). The CDR3 has 17 amino acids. J gave up 1 base and V 1 base, and 10 bases lay outside the gene matches. The CDR3 DNA sequence: TGCAGTGCTAGAGCAAGGACAGGGGAGATGCTTAACTATGGCTACACCTTC. Translated: CSARARTGEMLNYGYTF.

This clonotype has just a few counts. The genes are TRBV28 and TRBJ1-2; D gene uncertain. Germline lookup yields CDR1 MDHEN and CDR2 SYDVKM. The CDR3 spans 13 residues. The V gene lost 3 bases and the J gene lost 6 bases, with 11 bases spanning the gap. This chain's CDR3 is CASSFRDIDGYTF. As DNA, the CDR3 is TGTGCCAGCAGTTTTAGGGATATCGATGGCTACACCTTC.

The chain links TRBV6-1 to TRBJ2-7; a possible D gene is TRBD1 (6 bases). Trimming pared 8 bases from V and 2 bases from J, leaving 13 bases between. Germline assignment: CDR1 MNHNS and CDR2 SASEGT. CDR3 length: 13 residues. As DNA, the CDR3 is TGTGCCAGCTCGAGGGGGAGCCCCTACGAGCAGTACTTC. Its translation: CASSRGSPYEQYF.

This clonotype occurred many times. J is TRBJ1-1 and V is TRBV12-3 or TRBV12-4; 11 nucleotides line up with TRBD1. V trimming: 4 bases; J trimming: 5 bases; junction bases outside the gene matches: 12. This CDR3 has 17 residues. This CDR3 reads CASSSWTGGKRWTEAFF. As DNA, the CDR3 is TGTGCCAGCAGTTCTTGGACAGGGGGCAAAAGGTGGACTGAAGCTTTCTTT.

CDR3 residues: CASSWGRGDSLNQPQHF. The CDR3 nucleotides are TGTGCCAGCAGCTGGGGGAGAGGGGACAGTTTAAATCAGCCCCAGCATTTT. The gene calls are TRBV5-5 and TRBJ1-5, with 7 positions matching TRBD1. The CDR3 length is 17 residues. V shed 3 bases, J shed 4 bases, and the junction held 13 bases outside the gene matches. CDR1 is SGHKS and CDR2 is YYEKEE in the germline V gene (reference sequence).

This clonotype was seen only a few times. This rearrangement joins TRBV6-5 to TRBJ2-6; perhaps TRBD1 as D (5 bases). V was shortened by 2 bases and J by 0 bases, with 5 bases between the two germline ends. The CDR3 totals 15 residues. Looked up from germline, CDR1 is MNHEY and CDR2 is SVGAGI. The CDR3 reads CASSYDSSGANVLTF. DNA of the CDR3: TGTGCCAGCAGTTACGACAGCTCTGGGGCCAACGTCCTGACTTTC.

This chain links TRBV19 with TRBJ1-5; possibly TRBD1 for D (5 bases). Trimming left V 1 base short and J 1 base short, with 11 bases between. CDR3 length equals 16 residues. CDR1 is LNHDA and CDR2 is SQIVND in the germline V gene (reference sequence). CDR3 in DNA: TGTGCCAGTAGTATAGGCCGGAGGGACAGCAATCAGCCCCAGCATTTT. Its protein is CASSIGRRDSNQPQHF.

This clonotype was found many times. J is TRBJ2-5 and V is TRBV9; D uncertain. The germline gives CDR1 SGDLS, CDR2 YYNGEE. The CDR3 sequence is 13 residues long. V was shortened by 3 bases and J by 5 bases, with 11 bases between the two germline ends. CDR3 sequence (DNA): TGTGCCAGCAGCGCGAGAGATCGGGAGACCCAGTACTTC. This translates into CASSARDRETQYF.

The chain couples TRBV4-1 to TRBJ2-3, with D tentatively TRBD2 (6 bases). V shed 2 bases and J shed 3 bases, with 18 bases lying between them. Germline lookup yields CDR1 MGHRA and CDR2 YSYEKL. This CDR3 has 17 amino acids. CDR3 bases: TGCGCCAGCAGCCAATCGTCCGCGGGGAGATCTACAGATACGCAGTATTTT. Translated: CASSQSSAGRSTDTQYF.

The rearrangement joins TRBV5-1 to TRBJ1-4, with a possible D match to TRBD1 (6 bases). Germline V gives CDR1 SGHRS, CDR2 YFSETQ. The length of the CDR3 is 14 residues. Trimming took 3 bases from V and 4 from J, leaving 10 bases between them. Here the CDR3 reads CASSWGQDNEKLFF. The CDR3 DNA follows: TGCGCCAGCAGCTGGGGACAAGATAATGAAAAACTGTTTTTT.

V usage is TRBV9 and J usage is TRBJ2-1; D assignment may be TRBD1 or TRBD2 (5 bases each). V lost 4 bases and J 5 bases, leaving 10 bases between the germline ends. The V gene's germline CDR1 is SGDLS and CDR2 YYNGEE. This CDR3 comprises 13 residues. The CDR3 DNA is TGTGCCAGCAGCACCGGGACGAACAATGAGCAGTTCTTC. Its protein product is CASSTGTNNEQFF.

The chain carries TRBV20-1 and TRBJ1-1, with D tentatively TRBD1 (6 bases). Germline CDR1 reads DFQATT; CDR2 reads SNEGSKA (reference sequence). The CDR3 runs to 14 residues. Trimming removed 0 bases from V and 5 bases from J, with 13 bases in between. The CDR3 sequence: CSARESSRGTEAFF. The CDR3 bases are TGCAGTGCTAGAGAATCCTCCAGGGGAACTGAAGCTTTCTTT.

The chain couples TRBV7-2 to TRBJ2-5; 7 bases line up with TRBD1. The CDR3 length is 15 residues. Looked up from germline, CDR1 is SGHTA and CDR2 is FQGNSA. Germline trimming cut 5 bases from V and 1 base from J; bases unmatched to any gene: 7. Written as DNA, the CDR3 is TGTGCCAGCAGCGCGCCCAGGGGGACCCAAGAGACCCAGTACTTC. Amino acid sequence: CASSAPRGTQETQYF.

A remark on this clonotype: This clone may be a read error of a much larger clone one base away. The chain's CDR3 is CASSLRRVSNGYTF. In DNA form, the CDR3 reads TGTGCCAGCAGTTTGCGCAGGGTCAGCAATGGCTACACCTTC. This rearrangement joins TRBV12-3 or TRBV12-4 to TRBJ1-2; possibly TRBD1 for D (5 bases). This CDR3 has 14 amino acids. Between the trimmed V and J ends, which lost 3 bases and 6 bases, there was a span of 14 bases.

This clonotype was detected a few times. The rearrangement joins TRBV12-3 or TRBV12-4 to TRBJ1-2; D unresolved. Trimming took 5 bases from V and 1 from J, leaving 14 bases between them. The CDR3 is 15 amino acids. The CDR3 DNA reads as TGTGCCAGCAGTCAACCCGGAAACTTTAACTATGGCTACACCTTC. Amino acids: CASSQPGNFNYGYTF.

This chain links TRBV27 with TRBJ2-2; 7 bases are shared with TRBD1. V trimming: 3 bases; J trimming: 1 base; junction bases outside the gene matches: 2. This CDR3 region has 15 residues. The germline CDR1 and CDR2 sequences are MNHEY and SMNVEV (reference sequence). The CDR3 here is CASSLWTGNTGELFF. CDR3 coding DNA: TGTGCCAGCAGTTTGTGGACAGGGAACACCGGGGAGCTGTTTTTT.

This clonotype was detected only a few times. This chain connects TRBV7-9 to TRBJ1-1; 9 bases line up with TRBD1. Germline values: CDR1 SEHNR, CDR2 FQNEAQ (reference sequence). CDR3 length: 15 amino acids. Trimming removed 5 bases from V and 3 bases from J; junction bases left unmatched: 7. CDR3 amino acids: CASSLRDRADTEAFF. The CDR3 DNA is TGTGCCAGCAGCCTACGGGACAGGGCGGACACTGAAGCTTTCTTT.

The chain employs TRBV15 and TRBJ2-1; TRBD2 agrees at 11 bases. V was clipped by 0 bases and J by 7 bases; unmatched bases: 8. The CDR3 extends over 17 amino acids. Germline CDR1 LNHNV, CDR2 YYDKDF (reference sequence). CDR3 nucleotide sequence: TGTGCCACCAGCAGAGATGTACTAGCGGGAGAAGAGAATGAGCAGTTCTTC. As protein: CATSRDVLAGEENEQFF.

As DNA, the CDR3 is TGCGCCAGCAGCTTGATGCGGGAGGGCCTCGAGCAGTACTTC. Translation gives CASSLMREGLEQYF. This sequence joins TRBV5-1 and TRBJ2-7, with 9 bases matching TRBD2. The CDR3 loop spans 14 amino acids. Trimming took 1 base from V and 6 from J; bases not matched to a gene: 5. CDR1 and CDR2 from the germline V gene are SGHRS and YFSETQ.

The chain couples TRBV4-3 to TRBJ2-2, with D possibly being TRBD2 (7 bases). The CDR3 has 16 residues. The V end lost 0 bases, the J end lost 3 bases, and 11 bases lay between the germline ends. Germline V CDR1 and CDR2: LGHNA, YSLEER. The CDR3 loop is CASSQDGGGHTGELFF. The CDR3 DNA sequence: TGCGCCAGCAGCCAAGATGGGGGGGGCCACACCGGGGAGCTGTTTTTT.

In its sample, this clonotype was seen a few times. This chain joins TRBV5-1 and TRBJ1-1, with D unresolved. With 5 bases removed from V and 4 bases from J, the gap between germline ends came to 9 bases. The CDR3 length is 12 residues. CDR1 SGHRS and CDR2 YFSETQ come from the germline V gene. DNA for the CDR3: TGCGCCAGCAGGCCTAAGTTCACTGAAGCTTTCTTT. Encoded protein: CASRPKFTEAFF.

The DNA of the CDR3 is TGCGCCAGCAGCCTCGGAGGGGAAGGGCCCCAGCATTTT. It yields the protein CASSLGGEGPQHF. J is TRBJ1-5 and V is TRBV5-1; a weak D match, TRBD1 (5 bases). CDR3 length: 13 residues. V lost 4 bases and J lost 9, with 14 bases in between. The germline V gene has CDR1 SGHRS and CDR2 YFSETQ.

The chain couples TRBV6-5 to TRBJ2-4, with 11 bases lining up with TRBD2. The CDR3 runs 17 residues. Germline-derived CDR1 and CDR2 are MNHEY and SVGAGI. With 0 bases clipped from V and 0 bases from J, the junction kept 1 base outside the gene matches. The CDR3 loop is CASSYSSGRGAKNIQYF. The DNA of the CDR3 is TGTGCCAGCAGTTACTCTAGCGGGAGGGGAGCCAAAAACATTCAGTACTTC.

This clonotype has at least ten counts. The chain couples TRBV20-1 to TRBJ1-2; D is uncertain. Germline V gives CDR1 DFQATT, CDR2 SNEGSKA (reference sequence). The CDR3 loop spans 12 amino acids. V was clipped by 6 bases and J by 0 bases, with 8 bases between them. This CDR3 reads CSAKQANYGYTF. The CDR3 DNA is TGCAGTGCGAAGCAGGCTAACTATGGCTACACCTTC.

This clonotype showed up just a few times. The J gene is TRBJ1-1, the V gene TRBV6-1, with a weak D call TRBD1 (5 bases). The CDR3 is 13 residues long. V was shortened by 1 base and J by 11 bases, with 14 bases between the two germline ends. The germline V gene encodes CDR1 MNHNS and CDR2 SASEGT. CDR3 DNA: TGTGCCAGCAGTGAAGACCCTGGGACCGGGGCTTTCTTT. Encoded protein: CASSEDPGTGAFF.

J is TRBJ1-2 and V is TRBV4-1; D uncertain. CDR1 is MGHRA, CDR2 YSYEKL, per germline. V dropped 1 base and J dropped 6 bases, with 9 bases sitting between them. This CDR3 contains 13 residues. The CDR3 loop reads CASSQGWGDGYTF. For the CDR3, the DNA is TGCGCCAGCAGCCAAGGCTGGGGTGATGGCTACACCTTC.

J is TRBJ2-1 and V is TRBV10-3, with a weak D call TRBD2 (5 bases). CDR3 size: 13 residues. Trimming took off 7 bases at V and 5 bases at J, with 12 bases between the two ends. Per the germline V gene, CDR1 is ENHRY and CDR2 is SYGVKD. CDR3 protein: CAITIDGNNEQFF. CDR3 DNA sequence: TGTGCCATCACCATTGACGGGAACAATGAGCAGTTCTTC.

This clonotype was seen more than once but under ten times. The chain joins TRBV6-5 to TRBJ2-3, with 7 bases identical to TRBD1. Germline trimming cut 0 bases from V and 8 bases from J; bases unmatched to any gene: 5. Germline values: CDR1 MNHEY, CDR2 SVGAGI. The CDR3 spans 14 residues. The CDR3: CASSYSNRGGTQYF. As DNA, the CDR3 is TGTGCCAGCAGTTACTCAAACAGGGGTGGTACGCAGTATTTT.